This TCR beta chain was retrieved from a study of cytomegalovirus exposure and HLA in healthy donors. Study conclusions and caveats: Cytomegalovirus-associated TCR beta chains were listed, numbering approximately 150.

Points on this clone: What it recognizes is unknown.

PCR amplification relied on 60 Vbeta primers (plus 13 Jbeta primers). The repertoire was sequenced with immunoSEQ multiplex PCR; TCRdb's copy has only in-frame clones and lacks some. The repertoire holds about 140,000 clones, with 78% as singletons. The receptor was isolated from a male donor in good health and CMV-seronegative. Sequencing was done on a sample of PBMCs.

This CDR3 reads CASSIFASGGSYNEQFF. The DNA for the CDR3 is TGTGCCAGTAGTATTTTCGCTAGCGGGGGCTCCTACAATGAGCAGTTCTTC. The chain couples TRBV19 to TRBJ2-1; TRBD2 matches at 10 bases. The V segment lost 3 bases and the J segment 0 bases; nucleotides outside the gene matches: 5. Germline CDR1 and CDR2: LNHDA and SQIVND (reference sequence). The CDR3 runs 17 residues.